This T cell receptor beta chain was observed in a study of OX40 agonist ivuxolimab in advanced cancers. About the study as a whole: Ivuxolimab was an agonistic, fully human IgG2 monoclonal antibody directed against OX40 (CD134), a costimulatory receptor. Intravenous ivuxolimab was administered to patients every 2 weeks at six dose levels: 0.01, 0.1, 0.3, 1.5, 3 and 10 mg/kg. Of the 50 to 55 dose-escalation patients, hepatocellular carcinoma was present in around 20, melanoma in about 15, renal cell carcinoma in 9 and head and neck cancer in 9. In the dose-escalation cohort, more than 75% of patients were male, and the mean age was about 55 years, with a range of about 23 to 90. Patients were allowed to have had prior anti-PD-1, anti-PD-L1 or anti-CTLA-4 therapy, and approximately 41% of the dose-escalation patients had previously received checkpoint inhibitors. Partial responses occurred in three dose-escalation patients: two with cutaneous melanoma and one with hepatocellular carcinoma. The point of sequencing TCRbeta in the periphery was to test whether ivuxolimab changed TCR sequence diversity and drove clonal T-cell expansion. The monotherapy dose-escalation portion (N = 52 patients) of the phase I ivuxolimab trial is reported in the paper. Results and caveats for the whole study, not just this receptor: Partial responders in the 0.1-3.0 mg/kg groups had among the lowest normalized peripheral clonal expansion, especially among CD8+ T cells. After ivuxolimab, expanded clones were on average more numerous among CD8+ T cells than among CD4+ T cells. Low levels of normalized T-cell clonal expansion were also shown by some nonresponding patients. The antigen specificity of the peripheral T cells that underwent clonal expansion was not determined. At doses from 0.1 to 3.0 mg/kg, clonal expansion was seen in both CD4+ and CD8+ blood T cells between baseline and week 6.

Patients with a history of autoimmune disease or receiving systemic immunosuppression were excluded from the trial. Peripheral blood for TCR sequencing was collected from all dose cohorts at baseline, on cycle 4 day 1, and on cycle 7 day 1. Samples came from an open-label, multicenter, first-in-human phase I dose-escalation trial of ivuxolimab. Adults with locally advanced or metastatic melanoma, renal cell carcinoma, hepatocellular carcinoma or head and neck squamous cell carcinoma were enrolled in the trial. Before TCR sequencing, CD4+ and CD8+ T cells were separately sorted from peripheral blood. The germline V gene sets CDR1 to KGHSH and CDR2 to LQKENI. Counted from cysteine to phenylalanine, this CDR3 has 12 amino acids. This entry keeps only the CDR3 DNA: 36 bases, framed from base 1. The V and J ends are trimmed by 2 bases and 10 bases, leaving 6 bases between them. To sequence the TCRbeta CDR3 region, genomic DNA was isolated from the sorted cells. The immunoSEQ Assay was used for sequencing of TCRbeta CDR3 regions. TCRdb took over this immuneACCESS table, retaining in-frame rearrangements with V and J assigned. Such tables are incomplete; in checked studies, under half of the missing clones stem from an unresolved V gene, and the remainder is unexplained. The sample records some 74,000 clones, 70% to 90% of which are singletons. Together, the top ten hold over 3% of the sample.

This clone showed up just once. Its cognate antigen has yet to be identified. No much larger clone is present one base from it, and per-base qualities are unavailable. This receptor was taken from an adult with an advanced solid tumor such as melanoma, head and neck, liver or kidney cancer. The material was CD4+ or CD8+ T cells sorted from blood, obtained in a trial of the OX40 agonist ivuxolimab. The chain links TRBV18 with TRBJ2-6, with the D call perhaps TRBD1 or TRBD2, each one matching 5 bases. The encoded CDR3 is CASSPGGNVLTF. The nucleotide sequence reads TGTGCCAGCTCACCAGGGGGAAACGTCCTGACTTTC. The variable domain in full, with residues beyond the CDR3 obtained from the reference TRBV18 and TRBJ2-6 genes, is NAGVMQNPRHLVRRRGQEARLRCSPMKGHSHVYWYRQLPEEGLKFMVYLQKENIIDESGMPKERFSAEFPKEGPSILRIQQVVRGDSAAYFCASSPGGNVLTFGAGSRLTVL.